What follows are 22 T cell receptor beta chains derived from one specimen sequenced in a study of CD8+CD57+ T cells in acquired aplastic anemia. Patients chosen for sequencing had shown CD8+CD57+ cell expansion by flow cytometry. Profiling that covered TCR beta VDJ and CDR3 relied on genomic DNA as its template. TCRdb reanalysed the reads using MiXCR and keeps one entry per CDR3 protein. The table lists more than 150,000 distinct CDR3 sequences, less than 60% of them singletons. Sequencing was carried out using sorted CD4+, CD8+, or CD8+CD57+ T cells (not recorded which) from PBMCs. The receptors come from a human donor with aplastic anemia.

The table lists this clonotype with many counts. The rearrangement joins TRBV5-1 to TRBJ2-7; 9 positions agree with TRBD1. This CDR3 contains 17 residues. With 2 bases clipped from V and 2 bases from J, the junction kept 11 bases outside the gene matches. Germline V gene sequence: CDR1 SGHRS, CDR2 YFSETQ. CDR3 nucleotide sequence: TGCGCCAGCAGCTTCTCCAGAAGACAGGGGGAGGCCTACGAGCAGTACTTC. Residues: CASSFSRRQGEAYEQYF.

This clonotype was picked up a small number of times. The chain has TRBV29-1 and TRBJ2-5; TRBD2 might be the D (5 bases). Per germline, CDR1 SQVTM and CDR2 ANQGSEA. The CDR3 spans 13 residues. Trimming pared 1 base from V and 5 bases from J, leaving 11 bases between. In nucleotides, the CDR3 is TGCAGCGTTGAAGCTTACCAGCGGGAGACCCAGTACTTC. It yields the protein CSVEAYQRETQYF.

CDR3 amino acids: CATSREGQDRLSSPLHF. The CDR3 nucleotides are TGTGCCACCAGCAGAGAGGGACAGGACCGCTTAAGTTCACCCCTCCACTTT. This chain links TRBV15 with TRBJ1-6, with 8 positions matching TRBD1. The CDR3 spans 17 residues. V lost 0 bases and J lost 9; bases outside the gene matches: 10. Germline V gives CDR1 LNHNV, CDR2 YYDKDF (reference sequence).

The chain links TRBV5-4 to TRBJ2-6; 9 nucleotides align to TRBD1. CDR3 length equals 21 residues. V was clipped by 1 base and J by 0 bases; unmatched bases: 14. Germline lookup yields CDR1 SGHNT and CDR2 YYREEE (reference sequence). The CDR3 nucleotides are TGTGCCAGCAGCTTGCAAACGGACAGGGGCTCGCAGGGCTCTGGGGCCAACGTCCTGACTTTC. It is translated as CASSLQTDRGSQGSGANVLTF.

The CDR3 reads CAISDLLAGHSYEQYF. The CDR3 bases are TGTGCCATCAGTGACTTACTAGCGGGGCACTCCTACGAGCAGTACTTC. V usage is TRBV10-3 and J usage is TRBJ2-7, with 10 bases matching TRBD2. CDR3 size: 16 residues. Trimming took 3 bases from V and 0 from J; bases not matched to a gene: 5. Germline CDR1 and CDR2: ENHRY and SYGVKD.

This clonotype appeared many times. The chain has TRBV5-5 and TRBJ2-7; D may be TRBD2 (6 bases). V lost 2 bases, J lost 1 base, and 13 bases lay in between. CDR1 is SGHKS and CDR2 is YYEKEE in the germline V gene (reference sequence). The CDR3 length is 15 residues. This CDR3 is CASSLPGLPSYEQYF. CDR3 bases: TGTGCCAGCAGCTTACCGGGACTTCCATCCTACGAGCAGTACTTC.

This chain links TRBV20-1 with TRBJ1-5; 7 nucleotides align to TRBD1. The V segment lost 1 base and the J segment 6 bases; nucleotides outside the gene matches: 9. Looked up from germline, CDR1 is DFQATT and CDR2 is SNEGSKA (reference sequence). CDR3 length: 15 amino acids. CDR3 residues: CSARVSGGDVQPQHF. The DNA for the CDR3 is TGCAGTGCTAGAGTGTCAGGGGGGGACGTTCAGCCCCAGCATTTT.

Concerning this clonotype: A much larger clone lies one base from this, so it may be a read error. The chain employs TRBV10-3 and TRBJ2-7, with 7 bases identical to TRBD1. CDR3 length: 13 amino acids. Trimming at V came to 11 bases and at J to 2 bases, leaving 9 bases not matched to a gene. Germline lookup yields CDR1 ENHRY and CDR2 SYGVKD. In DNA, the CDR3 is TGTGCCGGCAGTTTGACAGGGACCTACGAGCAGTACTTC. This gives the protein CAGSLTGTYEQYF.

With regard to this clonotype: One junction end does not reproduce the germline sequence, and a read error may be involved. This chain joins TRBV12-3 or TRBV12-4 and TRBJ1-1; 7 nucleotides line up with TRBD1. This CDR3 is 14 amino acids long. The CDR3 region has the DNA TGTGCCAGCAGATCCGACAGGGTCAACACTGGAGCTTTCTTT. The encoded protein is CASRSDRVNTGAFF.

This clonotype was seen many times. The chain employs TRBV4-1 and TRBJ1-5, with D perhaps TRBD1 (5 bases). The CDR3 is made up of 16 amino acids. Per germline, CDR1 MGHRA and CDR2 YSYEKL. The V end lost 0 bases, the J end lost 5 bases, and 14 bases lay between the germline ends. The CDR3 coding sequence is TGCGCCAGCAGCCAAGACATATCCGGGGCCTATCAGCCCCAGCATTTT. It translates to CASSQDISGAYQPQHF.

Details on this clonotype: Mismatch with germline at one junction end may stem from a read error. The rearrangement joins TRBV15 to TRBJ2-7; 7 positions match TRBD1. The germline CDR1 and CDR2 sequences are LNHNV and YYDKDF (reference sequence). This CDR3 comprises 14 residues. The CDR3: CATSSRLGQALPYF. CDR3 coding DNA: TGTGCCACCAGCAGCCGTCTCGGACAGGCTCTCCCGTACTTT.

This chain connects TRBV10-3 to TRBJ2-1; TRBD1 aligns across 8 bases. This CDR3 has 13 residues. The V gene's germline CDR1 is ENHRY and CDR2 SYGVKD. V lost 6 bases to trimming and J lost 5 bases; unmatched junction nucleotides: 3. The CDR3 sequence: CAISKTGDNEQFF. The CDR3 nucleotides read TGTGCCATCAGCAAGACAGGGGACAATGAGCAGTTCTTC.

This clonotype was found a few times. CDR3: CASSLSRAETQYF. CDR3 DNA: TGTGCCAGCAGCTTAAGCAGGGCAGAGACCCAGTACTTC. The chain uses TRBV7-6 and TRBJ2-5; D is perhaps TRBD1 (5 bases). Per germline, CDR1 SGHVS and CDR2 FNYEAQ. CDR3 length equals 13 residues. Trimming shortened V by 2 bases and J by 4 bases, and 8 bases separated the two germline ends.

This clonotype was counted many times. The chain uses TRBV12-3 or TRBV12-4 and TRBJ2-2; D is undetermined. V gave up 3 bases and J gave up 6 bases, with 11 bases separating them. CDR3 length equals 14 residues. The CDR3 reads CASSFPLGAGELFF. DNA for the CDR3: TGTGCCAGCAGTTTCCCTCTAGGCGCCGGGGAGCTGTTTTTT.

Ten or more counts support this clonotype. The rearrangement links TRBV6-1 to TRBJ1-1; TRBD1 might be the D (5 bases). V was cut by 6 bases and J by 1 base, with 12 bases left in between. CDR1 is MNHNS, CDR2 SASEGT, per germline. The CDR3 length is 14 residues. CDR3 in DNA: TGTGCCAGCAGGGACATAAACAGGAACACTGAAGCTTTCTTT. Its translation: CASRDINRNTEAFF.

This clonotype was seen ten or more times. The chain employs TRBV4-1 and TRBJ1-5; 8 nucleotides match TRBD1. Germline V CDR1 and CDR2: MGHRA, YSYEKL. The J segment lost 3 bases and the V segment lost 2 bases, leaving 3 bases of the junction unmatched. The CDR3 runs to 15 residues. In DNA form, the CDR3 reads TGCGCCAGCAGCCAATCGACAGGGGCCAATCAGCCCCAGCATTTT. Its translation: CASSQSTGANQPQHF.

The sample holds many counts of this clonotype. The DNA of the CDR3 is TGTGCCACCAGTGACCCTACAGGGGATCAGCCCCAGCATTTT. Its translation: CATSDPTGDQPQHF. The chain employs TRBV24-1 and TRBJ1-5; TRBD1 agrees at 7 bases. J lost 5 bases, V lost 4 bases, and 4 bases had no gene match. The CDR3 is 14 amino acids. In germline, CDR1 is KGHDR, CDR2 SFDVKD.

J is TRBJ2-2 and V is TRBV10-3, with unresolved D. This CDR3 region has 11 residues. Between the trimmed V and J ends, which lost 7 bases and 3 bases, there was a span of 3 bases. CDR1 is ENHRY and CDR2 is SYGVKD in the germline V gene. CDR3 DNA sequence: TGTGCCATCATGGACACCGGGGAGCTGTTTTTT. Its protein is CAIMDTGELFF.

The chain employs TRBV20-1 and TRBJ1-1; 8 nucleotides agree with TRBD1. The V gene's germline CDR1 is DFQATT and CDR2 SNEGSKA (reference sequence). The junction had 6 bases not matched to a gene; V was cut back by 4 bases and J by 5 bases. This CDR3 has 13 residues. The CDR3 loop is CSATRQGWTEAFF. CDR3 nucleotides: TGCAGTGCTACACGACAGGGGTGGACTGAAGCTTTCTTT.

This clonotype was picked up many times. The chain joins TRBV12-3 or TRBV12-4 to TRBJ1-2; the D is unclear. This CDR3 spans 13 amino acids. Trimming took 2 bases from V and 2 from J, leaving 6 bases between them. The CDR3, as DNA: TGTGCCAGCAGTTTATTAAGAAACTATGGCTACACCTTC. The encoded protein is CASSLLRNYGYTF.

The V gene is TRBV6-5, the J gene TRBJ1-2, with D possibly TRBD1 on 5 matching bases. V lost 0 bases and J lost 6, with 17 bases in between. Germline V gene data show CDR1 as MNHEY and CDR2 as SVGAGI. The CDR3 is 16 amino acids. The CDR3 loop reads CASSYSNPGLPDGYTF. The CDR3, as DNA: TGTGCCAGCAGTTACTCCAACCCGGGACTCCCTGATGGCTACACCTTC.

This sequence joins TRBV7-2 and TRBJ2-1; the D is unclear. The V end lost 8 bases, the J end lost 6 bases, and 11 bases lay between the germline ends. Germline assignment: CDR1 SGHTA and CDR2 FQGNSA. CDR3 length: 12 amino acids. For the CDR3, the DNA is TGTGCCAGCCGAGTAACGAGCAATGAGCAGTTCTTC. Its protein product is CASRVTSNEQFF. Variable domain in full (rest from reference TRBV7-2 and TRBJ2-1): GAGVSQSPSNKVTEKGKDVELRCDPISGHTALYWYRQSLGQGLEFLIYFQGNSAPDKSGLPSDRFSAERTGGSVSTLTIQRTQQEDSAVYLCASRVTSNEQFFGPGTRLTVL.